The 9 T cell receptor beta chains listed next were all sequenced from one sample in a study of blood T cells in healthy people across ages. The second PCR ran about 6 to 11 cycles with a sample-barcoded 5' primer and J-beta primers. MiXCR was run by TCRdb on the 5' RACE reads, yielding one entry per CDR3 protein. The top ten hold under 25% of the sample, which has 1.5 million to 2 million distinct CDR3 sequences, about 39% seen once. Input material: blood. These receptors were obtained from a human donor in good health.

This clonotype was seen a handful of times. The V and J genes are TRBV12-3 or TRBV12-4 and TRBJ2-1; D unresolved. The CDR3 runs 12 residues. The V gene lost 6 bases and the J gene lost 8 bases, with 11 bases spanning the gap. Here the CDR3 reads CASSNRRDEQFF. CDR3 DNA sequence: TGTGCCAGCAGCAACAGAAGGGATGAGCAGTTCTTC.

This clonotype turned up a few times. The chain joins TRBV5-1 to TRBJ2-1; 7 nucleotides line up with TRBD1. The V and J ends lost 5 bases and 2 bases, in that order; junction bases with no gene match: 16. The CDR3 extends over 18 amino acids. From germline, CDR1 is SGHRS and CDR2 YFSETQ. The CDR3 sequence is CASRLGTGDIVAYNEQFF. The CDR3 nucleotides are TGCGCCAGCAGGTTAGGTACAGGGGACATTGTAGCCTACAATGAGCAGTTCTTC.

The chain uses TRBV7-2 and TRBJ2-1; 8 nucleotides line up with TRBD2. The germline CDR1 and CDR2 sequences are SGHTA and FQGNSA. V was clipped by 5 bases and J by 4 bases; unmatched bases: 7. The CDR3 is made up of 15 amino acids. The CDR3, as DNA: TGTGCCAGCAGCCATCGCGGGGGGAAGTACAATGAGCAGTTCTTC. It yields the protein CASSHRGGKYNEQFF.

The table lists this clonotype with a few counts. This chain connects TRBV6-6 to TRBJ2-5, with 7 bases fitting TRBD1. Germline V CDR1 and CDR2: MNHNY, SVGAGI (reference sequence). This CDR3 comprises 14 residues. The V gene end was trimmed by 4 bases and the J gene end by 3 bases; junction bases not matched to a gene: 5. CDR3 nucleotides: TGTGCCAGCAGTTCTACAGGACAGGAAGAGACCCAGTACTTC. Protein: CASSSTGQEETQYF.

The rearrangement links TRBV5-1 to TRBJ1-1; no reliable D call. Trimming pared 0 bases from V and 3 bases from J, leaving 12 bases between. CDR1 SGHRS and CDR2 YFSETQ come from the germline V gene. CDR3 size: 15 residues. The CDR3 bases are TGCGCCAGCAGCTTGGCTTTAACGGTTGACACTGAAGCTTTCTTT. It codes for CASSLALTVDTEAFF.

The chain has TRBV28 and TRBJ2-2; the match to TRBD1 covers 7 bases. The V and J ends lost 6 bases and 6 bases, in that order; junction bases with no gene match: 13. In germline, CDR1 is MDHEN, CDR2 SYDVKM. There are 16 residues in the CDR3. For the CDR3, the DNA is TGTGCCAGCAGACCACTCTACAGGGGAAGCGCCGGGGAGCTGTTTTTT. Translated: CASRPLYRGSAGELFF.

This chain links TRBV7-9 with TRBJ1-1; unclear D gene. Germline assignment: CDR1 SEHNR and CDR2 FQNEAQ (reference sequence). V was shortened by 5 bases and J by 7 bases, with 20 bases between the two germline ends. The CDR3 runs to 15 residues. Here the CDR3 reads CASSQIVIDTNEAFF. DNA for the CDR3: TGTGCCAGCAGCCAAATAGTAATAGACACTAATGAAGCTTTCTTT.

V is TRBV7-3 and J is TRBJ2-6; perhaps TRBD1 as D (6 bases). Germline V gene lookup returns CDR1 SGHTA and CDR2 FQGTGA. V lost 0 bases to trimming and J lost 2 bases, with 8 bases between them. The CDR3 is made up of 16 amino acids. The CDR3 reads CASSLTAGAGANVLTF. As DNA, the CDR3 is TGTGCCAGCAGCTTAACCGCAGGGGCTGGGGCCAACGTCCTGACTTTC.

The chain joins TRBV10-3 to TRBJ2-7, with D hard to call. The CDR3 has 13 residues. The ends were cut back, 0 bases at V and 5 bases at J, with 8 bases in the middle. Looked up from germline, CDR1 is ENHRY and CDR2 is SYGVKD. The CDR3, as DNA: TGTGCCATCAGTGAGTCCGACACCAACGAGCAGTACTTC. It codes for CAISESDTNEQYF.